The clone carrying this T cell receptor (beta chain) was recorded many times. Its target is unknown. Each CDR3 protein gets one entry after TCRdb re-called the 5' RACE reads with MiXCR. Of roughly 25,000 distinct CDR3 sequences in the sample, roughly 13% are singletons; the top ten hold around 23%. J was trimmed by 6 bases and V by 6 bases; bases with no gene match: 9. In germline, CDR1 is MDHEN, CDR2 SYDVKM. The CDR3 has 14 amino acids. This specimen comes from a study of spatial heterogeneity in lung cancer. Study context: Among detected sequences, beta-chain ones consistently exceeded alpha-chain ones in number.

Points from the study as a whole: At resection, ubiquitous expanded tumor TCRs appeared in blood more than at follow-up.

Described time point: sample taken at primary tumor resection. Whole RNA came from tumor, nontumor lung or frozen PBMC and was sequenced without being sorted. The receptor was derived from a female donor with early-stage non-small cell lung cancer. The rearrangement links TRBV28 to TRBJ2-7; 9 nucleotides line up with TRBD1. The input for sequencing was PBMCs, taken at surgery. The CDR3 region has the DNA TGTGCCAGCAGGGCGCCGGGACAGGGTGGCGAGCAGTACTTC. Protein sequence: CASRAPGQGGEQYF.